The source of this T cell receptor (beta chain) is a study of regulatory T cells in long-lasting Graves disease (dated by TCRdb to the early 2020s). General notes on the study: Patients with newly diagnosed Graves' disease had been on antithyroid drugs for under 3 months. Peripheral blood TCR sequencing and RNA sequencing compared persistent Graves' disease patients with newly diagnosed Graves' disease patients. The study took place in China and was registered as a clinical trial. A total of around 35 samples underwent TCR sequencing: roughly 13 from persistent and approximately 20 from newly diagnosed Graves' disease patients. Study-wide conclusions, independent of this receptor: TRBV28, TRBJ1-2 and TRBJ2-5 were preferentially used in persistent disease, while TRBV20-1 and TRBJ2-1 were favored in newly diagnosed disease. The authors acknowledged the small sample size as a limitation that may reduce accuracy. More public clonotypes were shared among persistent patients (more than 2,500) than among newly diagnosed patients (more than 950). Only peripheral blood was studied, because thyroid tissue, the primary lesion, was inaccessible. Sequencing and analysis were limited to the TCR beta chain. Lower TCR Shannon entropy and fewer highly expanded clones were observed in persistent Graves' disease patients than in newly diagnosed patients, which suggested clonal expansion.

In its sample, this clonotype was seen a few times. Its target antigen remains unknown. No quality values exist for individual bases; no much larger clone is one base distant. Library preparation used multiplex PCR. Sequencing was carried out with an Illumina HiSeq 4000. TCR beta libraries were built with iRepertoire HTBI primers and Arm-PCR amplification of CDR3 regions. Before sequencing, the PCR products went through gel purification. In the authors' own workflow: A total of under 80 TRBV and under 15 TRBJ segments were identified across samples and were used for gene usage analysis of CDR3 amino acid clonotypes. Filtered high-quality paired reads were merged into contigs using COPE and FqMerger. BLAST was used to align contigs to the IMGT TRBV, TRBD and TRBJ reference genes, and CDR3 was defined following IMGT. Highly expanded clones were defined as clonotypes with a frequency above 0.1%. Shannon entropy served as the measure of repertoire diversity, while the Gini coefficient captured V-J evenness. Public clonotypes were defined as clonotypes shared by more than one individual. TCRdb trimmed public reads at Q25 via fastp, called clones via MiXCR and kept in-frame beta chains. Each entry is one CDR3 protein sequence, shown with its most common DNA and genes. The V and J calls come from TCRdb's annotation, not from the publication. Present in this sample are around 330,000 distinct CDR3 sequences, about 18% of which were seen just once. About 40% of the sample rests with the top ten.

V drops 4 bases and J drops 6 bases, leaving 13 bases in between. The germline V gene encodes CDR1 SGHDT and CDR2 YYEEEE. Its CDR3 holds 14 amino acids, cysteine through phenylalanine. Just CDR3 DNA is preserved here, 42 bases in frame from base 1. The intended sense of this specimen's time point label: newly diagnosed GD, antithyroid drugs for less than 3 months. RNA was extracted from PBMCs in TRIzol for both TCR sequencing and RNA sequencing. Graves' disease was diagnosed according to American Thyroid Association guidelines. Patients were recruited from an endocrinology department in Xi'an, China. Each patient gave approximately 9.7 milliliters of peripheral blood, collected in an EDTA anticoagulant tube. Ficoll Paque Plus density gradient separation was used to isolate PBMCs, and no further T cell sorting was done. An Agilent 2100 Bioanalyzer and agarose gel were used to check RNA quality, while a NanoDrop 2000 measured RNA concentration.

The clonotype was recovered from a female donor with Graves disease. Sequences were derived from peripheral blood mononuclear cells (PBMCs), sampled at new diagnosis, from a patient treated with antithyroid drugs. The rearranged segments are TRBV5-6 and TRBJ2-2; the D gene is perhaps TRBD1, on 6 matching bases. Here the CDR3 is given as CASSTGISAGELFF. The nucleotides read TGTGCCAGCAGCACAGGGATTTCAGCCGGGGAGCTGTTTTTT.